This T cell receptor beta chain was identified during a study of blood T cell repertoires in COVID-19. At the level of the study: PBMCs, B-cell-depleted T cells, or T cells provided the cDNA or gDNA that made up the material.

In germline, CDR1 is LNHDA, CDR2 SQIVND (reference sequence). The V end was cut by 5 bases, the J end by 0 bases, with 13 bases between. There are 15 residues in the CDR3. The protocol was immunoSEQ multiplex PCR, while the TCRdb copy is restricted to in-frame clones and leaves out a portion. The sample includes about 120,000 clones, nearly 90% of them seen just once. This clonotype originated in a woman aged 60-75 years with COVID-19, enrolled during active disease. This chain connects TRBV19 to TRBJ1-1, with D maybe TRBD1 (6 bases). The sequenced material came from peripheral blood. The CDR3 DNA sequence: TGTGCCAGTAGTTTGGGACACATTATGAACACTGAAGCTTTCTTT. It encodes CASSLGHIMNTEAFF.